Shown below are 7 T cell receptor beta chains from a single sample sequenced in a study of OX40 agonist ivuxolimab in advanced cancers. The protocol was immunoSEQ multiplex PCR, while the TCRdb copy is restricted to in-frame clones and leaves out a portion. Here the sample spans approximately 76,000 clones, around 94% being singletons. Sequencing was performed on CD4+ or CD8+ T cells sorted from blood, taken in a trial of the OX40 agonist ivuxolimab. The receptors derive from an adult with an advanced solid tumor such as melanoma, head and neck, liver or kidney cancer.

This clone was seen a few times. DNA for the CDR3: TGTGCCAGCAGCTTGATACAGGGTCTGCATTATGGCTACACCTTC. Translated, it gives CASSLIQGLHYGYTF. The genes are TRBV5-4 and TRBJ1-2; a weak D match, TRBD1 (6 bases). V lost 1 base and J lost 5, with 15 bases in between. CDR3 size: 15 residues. Germline V gene data show CDR1 as SGHNT and CDR2 as YYREEE (reference sequence).

The V and J genes are TRBV5-6 and TRBJ2-7; TRBD2 agrees at 16 bases. Germline loops: CDR1 SGHDT, CDR2 YYEEEE. This CDR3 is built from 18 residues. The J segment lost 7 bases and the V segment lost 0 bases, leaving 10 bases of the junction unmatched. The CDR3 DNA follows: TGTGCCAGCAGCTTGGCTGGGACTAGCGGGAGGGCCCACGGGGAGCAGTACTTC. Translating gives CASSLAGTSGRAHGEQYF. Supplemented by reference TRBV5-6 and TRBJ2-7, the full variable domain reads DAGVTQSPTHLIKTRGQQVTLRCSPKSGHDTVSWYQQALGQGPQFIFQYYEEEERQRGNFPDRFSGHQFPNYSSELNVNALLLGDSALYLCASSLAGTSGRAHGEQYFGPGTRLTVT.

The chain has TRBV2 and TRBJ1-2; D may be TRBD1 (5 bases). This CDR3 contains 14 residues. Trimming cost V 6 bases and J 1 base, with 12 bases left between them. Germline V CDR1 and CDR2: SNHLY, FYNNEI. CDR3 DNA sequence: TGTGCCAGCAGGGGGGTATTACTTAACTATGGCTACACCTTC. Protein product: CASRGVLLNYGYTF.

This chain uses TRBV7-6 with TRBJ1-5; D unresolved. Germline V gene sequence: CDR1 SGHVS, CDR2 FNYEAQ. The CDR3 covers 17 residues. V lost 2 bases to trimming and J lost 4 bases, with 18 bases between them. The CDR3 DNA reads TGTGCCAGCAGCTTATCTTGGTCCCAGAATGGGAATCAGCCCCAGCATTTT. It codes for CASSLSWSQNGNQPQHF.

The chain joins TRBV7-9 to TRBJ2-7, with 8 bases matching TRBD2. This CDR3 contains 13 residues. The J segment lost 3 bases and the V segment lost 5 bases, leaving 3 bases of the junction unmatched. From germline, CDR1 is SEHNR and CDR2 FQNEAQ (reference sequence). CDR3: CASSPGGGYEQYF. CDR3 DNA: TGTGCCAGCAGCCCGGGGGGGGGCTACGAGCAGTACTTC.

The chain uses TRBV5-7 and TRBJ1-5; TRBD1 matches 8 bases. TRBV5-7 is labeled an ORF, and its function is uncertain. The ends lost 3 bases at V and 2 bases at J; junction bases unmatched: 4. This CDR3 is 15 amino acids long. CDR3 DNA: TGTGCCAGCAGCTACGACAGGGGTGGCAATCAGCCCCAGCATTTT. It codes for CASSYDRGGNQPQHF.

V usage is TRBV25-1 and J usage is TRBJ2-5; 7 bases line up with TRBD2. Germline CDR1 MGHDK, CDR2 SYGVNS. The CDR3 is 11 residues long. J gave up 5 bases and V 8 bases, and 2 bases lay outside the gene matches. The CDR3 region is CASGLVETQYF. CDR3 coding DNA: TGTGCCAGCGGACTAGTGGAGACCCAGTACTTC.